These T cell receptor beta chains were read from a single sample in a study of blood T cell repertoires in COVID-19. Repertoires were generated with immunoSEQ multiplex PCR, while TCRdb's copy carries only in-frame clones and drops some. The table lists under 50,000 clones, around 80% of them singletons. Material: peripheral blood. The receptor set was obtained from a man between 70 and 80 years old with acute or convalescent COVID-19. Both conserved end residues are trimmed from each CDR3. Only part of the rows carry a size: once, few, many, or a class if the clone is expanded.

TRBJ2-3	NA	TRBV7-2	ASSLRTDTQY
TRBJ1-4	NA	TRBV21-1	ASSIRDRGRKVKLF
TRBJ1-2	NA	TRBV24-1	ATSDPQGYYGYT
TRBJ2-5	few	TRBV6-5	ATRLSSGNVETQY
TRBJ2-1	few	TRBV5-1	ASSTTGGRNEQF
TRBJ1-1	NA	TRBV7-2	ASSLDGTEREAF
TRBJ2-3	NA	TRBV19	ASTGTGGWGTDTQY
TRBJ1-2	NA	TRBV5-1	ASSVRGGFGYT
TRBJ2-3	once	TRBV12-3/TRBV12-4	ASSGPFLTQY
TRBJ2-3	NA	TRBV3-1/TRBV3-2	ASSRGGDRDTQY
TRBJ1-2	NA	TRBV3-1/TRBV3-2	ASSQGGNQRDYT
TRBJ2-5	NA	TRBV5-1	ASSLQGGRETQY
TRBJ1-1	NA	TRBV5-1	ASLPETNAGTEAF
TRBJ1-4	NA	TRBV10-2	ASSEGAANEKLF
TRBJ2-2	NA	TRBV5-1	ASSLVQGDVGELF
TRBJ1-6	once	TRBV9	ASSVGGFNSPLH
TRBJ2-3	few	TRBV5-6	ASSSDRTGVQDTQY
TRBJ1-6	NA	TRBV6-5	ASRPRAGSPLH
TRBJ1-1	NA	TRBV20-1	SARESEAF
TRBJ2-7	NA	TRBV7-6	ASSPRTSGRASSYEQY
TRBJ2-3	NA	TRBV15	ATENIASGSSDTQY
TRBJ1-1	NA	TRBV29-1	SSSAQGNTEAF
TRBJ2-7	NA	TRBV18	ASSLGRGASGYEQY
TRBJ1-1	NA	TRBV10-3	AISSGELNTEAF
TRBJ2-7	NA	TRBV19	ASSIDAARQTEQY
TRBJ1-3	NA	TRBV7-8	ASSLLFRGSGNTIY
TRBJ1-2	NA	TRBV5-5	ASSPSNYGYT
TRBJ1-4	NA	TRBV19	ASSMRTGTGDEKLF